This T cell receptor beta chain was sequenced in a study of blood T cell repertoires in COVID-19 (dated by TCRdb to about 2020). Notes on the research overall: Samples covering the acute and convalescent phases of COVID-19 were provided by collaborators in the United States, Italy and Spain. The prospective study material was composed of cDNA or gDNA derived from T cells, B-cell-depleted T cells, or PBMCs. The dataset comprised deeply sampled blood TCRbeta repertoires from subjects exposed to, actively infected with, or recovered from COVID-19. The repertoires were released in a freely available public database intended as a resource for research on the immune response to SARS-CoV-2. The samples were drawn from two sources: the first 160 participants of the ongoing ImmuneRACE study, and 950 to 1,500 subjects contributed by 6 global collaborators. Sample metadata almost always included a de-identified subject ID, COVID-19 status, age in years and sex. Where available, HLA class I and class II types were taken from metadata supplied by the sample provider and were not determined by assay-based typing. Results and caveats for the whole study, not just this receptor: The quantity of clinical and demographic metadata differed by source and by participant and was supplied without curation.

Note on this clone: What antigen it recognizes has not been identified. There are no base qualities to consult, and no much larger clone falls within one base.

The collaborating institutions used their own protocols to collect whole blood in K2EDTA tubes. For TCRbeta analysis, collaborator samples were shipped as frozen whole blood, as isolated PBMCs, or as DNA extracted from either sample type. Sequences SEHNR (CDR1) and FQNEAQ (CDR2) are obtained from the germline V gene (reference sequence). From cysteine to phenylalanine, the CDR3 is 13 amino acids long. The retained sequence is limited to the CDR3, 39 bases, with the frame set at the first base. Trimming takes 5 bases from V and 4 bases from J, and the germline ends sit 11 bases apart. TCRbeta CDR3 regions were amplified from genomic DNA by means of the immunoSEQ Assay, a bias-controlled multiplex PCR. The original pipeline was this. The number of nucleated cells in each sample was estimated from the amplification of reference gene primers within the assay. To quantify the absolute abundance of each unique TCRbeta CDR3 rearrangement, sequence reads were collapsed and filtered. For each sample, productive Simpson clonality was calculated as the square root of Simpson's diversity index over productive rearrangements. Sourced from immuneACCESS, this table was stored by TCRdb with only in-frame sequences that have V and J called. A share of the clones is absent; for the studies checked, an unresolved V gene accounts for under half, and the remainder has no known explanation. Clone size and V and J calls were adopted from that table, with D and trimming inferred from the DNA. The sample data list approximately 300,000 clones, and around 90% of these were observed just once. 1% of the sample is held by the ten biggest clonotypes.

The rearrangement combines TRBV7-9 with TRBJ1-1; TRBD1 could be the D gene, as 6 bases match. Sequences were obtained from peripheral blood. The TCR originated in a man aged 50 to 60 with active or convalescent COVID-19. The bases are TGTGCCAGCAGCCAACAGGGCAGCACTGAAGCTTTCTTT. Its amino acids are CASSQQGSTEAFF.